This record looks at one T cell receptor beta chain sequence and its context. Relative to the germline gene, one junction end is altered; a read error may explain this. The template was RNA from unsorted bulk tissue. This CDR3 has 12 amino acids. CDR1 and CDR2 from the germline V gene are SGHDT and YYEEEE. Three rounds of nested PCR, following a modified ARM-PCR protocol, produced the TCRbeta library. TCRdb recomputed calls from the multiplex PCR reads with MiXCR, one row per CDR3 protein. The profile shows about 75,000 distinct CDR3 sequences, over 70% of them singletons. The data were taken from a study of tumor and adjacent non-tumor tissue in lung cancer.

The chain joins TRBV5-6 to TRBJ2-4; no clear D gene. Sequencing was carried out using lung tumor tissue. This clonotype was sampled from a woman in her forties or fifties with non-small cell lung cancer. The CDR3 reads CASGLSNNIQYF. The CDR3, as DNA: TGTGCCAGCGGGCTATCCAATAACATTCAGTACTTC.